Listed below are T cell receptor beta chains from one sample, sequenced in a study of blood T cell repertoires in COVID-19. Only in-frame clones appear in the TCRdb table, and some are missing; sequencing was by immunoSEQ multiplex PCR. The table has 150,000 to 200,000 clones, 80% to 90% seen once. Sequences were obtained from peripheral blood. These receptors all stem from an older man with active or convalescent COVID-19. Both conserved end residues are part of each CDR3. Fields, in order: D gene, V gene, J gene, clone size, CDR3 DNA, CDR3 protein. A D gene is named only where the DNA matches it firmly. For some rows the clone size is stated as once, few or many, or as a class when expanded; others skip it.

d_gene: TRBD2
v_gene: TRBV6-2/TRBV6-3
j_gene: TRBJ2-4
abundance: NA
CDR3nt: TGTGCCAGCAGTCCCCCGGCGAGCGGGACCAAAAACATTCAGTACTTC
CDR3aa: CASSPPASGTKNIQYF

d_gene: NA
v_gene: TRBV6-5
j_gene: TRBJ2-1
abundance: NA
CDR3nt: TGTGCCAGCAGTTTTGGCCCCTACAATGAGCAGTTCTTC
CDR3aa: CASSFGPYNEQFF

d_gene: TRBD2
v_gene: TRBV19
j_gene: TRBJ2-3
abundance: NA
CDR3nt: TGTGCCAGTAGTATCCTAGCGGGCACAGATACGCAGTATTTT
CDR3aa: CASSILAGTDTQYF

d_gene: NA
v_gene: TRBV28
j_gene: TRBJ1-3
abundance: NA
CDR3nt: TGTGCCAGCAGTTTGCGCCTCCCTGGAAACACCATATATTTT
CDR3aa: CASSLRLPGNTIYF

d_gene: NA
v_gene: TRBV7-9
j_gene: TRBJ1-1
abundance: NA
CDR3nt: TGTGCCAGCAGCCCCCGACAGAGACTGAACACTGAAGCTTTCTTT
CDR3aa: CASSPRQRLNTEAFF

d_gene: NA
v_gene: TRBV24-1
j_gene: TRBJ1-4
abundance: once
CDR3nt: TGTGCCACCAGTGATTTGGCGGGTATTGCAACTAATGAAAAACTGTTTTTT
CDR3aa: CATSDLAGIATNEKLFF

d_gene: NA
v_gene: TRBV3-1/TRBV3-2
j_gene: TRBJ2-7
abundance: once
CDR3nt: TGTGCCAGCAGCCTAAGCCCTCAGGCGGGCGAGCAGTACTTC
CDR3aa: CASSLSPQAGEQYF

d_gene: TRBD2
v_gene: TRBV3-1/TRBV3-2
j_gene: TRBJ2-7
abundance: NA
CDR3nt: TGTGCCAGCAGCCAAGATTCCCTACTAGCGGGGGGATCGTACGAGCAGTACTTC
CDR3aa: CASSQDSLLAGGSYEQYF

d_gene: NA
v_gene: TRBV19
j_gene: TRBJ2-5
abundance: NA
CDR3nt: TGTGCCAGTAGTATGTCGGGGGAACAAGAGACCCAGTACTTC
CDR3aa: CASSMSGEQETQYF

d_gene: NA
v_gene: TRBV6-5
j_gene: TRBJ2-5
abundance: NA
CDR3nt: TGTGCCAGCAGCGGTTCCGGGACATACCAAGAGACCCAGTACTTC
CDR3aa: CASSGSGTYQETQYF

d_gene: TRBD2
v_gene: TRBV14
j_gene: TRBJ2-2
abundance: NA
CDR3nt: TGTGCCAGCAGCCAAGCGACTAGCGGGAGAGCTAACACCGGGGAGCTGTTTTTT
CDR3aa: CASSQATSGRANTGELFF

d_gene: TRBD1
v_gene: TRBV3-1/TRBV3-2
j_gene: TRBJ1-4
abundance: NA
CDR3nt: TGTGCCAGCAGCCAAGTATCCCCGGACAGGGGGCGAAGTCGTGAAAAACTGTTTTTT
CDR3aa: CASSQVSPDRGRSREKLFF

d_gene: NA
v_gene: TRBV7-2
j_gene: TRBJ2-7
abundance: NA
CDR3nt: TGTGCCAGCAGCTATTGGTTCGGAGGGGTCTCCTACGAGCAGTACTTC
CDR3aa: CASSYWFGGVSYEQYF

d_gene: TRBD1
v_gene: TRBV24-1
j_gene: TRBJ2-2
abundance: NA
CDR3nt: TGTGCCACCAGTGAGCAGCATCCGGGACAGGGGCAGTACGGGGAGCTGTTTTTT
CDR3aa: CATSEQHPGQGQYGELFF

d_gene: TRBD2
v_gene: TRBV18
j_gene: TRBJ2-1
abundance: NA
CDR3nt: TGTGCCAGCTCACCAGAAACTAGCGGGTTATACAATGAGCAGTTCTTC
CDR3aa: CASSPETSGLYNEQFF

d_gene: TRBD2
v_gene: TRBV20-1
j_gene: TRBJ2-3
abundance: NA
CDR3nt: TGCAGTGCTAGTCTGGCGGGGGGCACAGATACGCAGTATTTT
CDR3aa: CSASLAGGTDTQYF

d_gene: NA
v_gene: TRBV19
j_gene: TRBJ1-1
abundance: NA
CDR3nt: TGTGCCAGTAGTATCTCAACAGGAATGCTGAACACTGAAGCTTTCTTT
CDR3aa: CASSISTGMLNTEAFF

d_gene: TRBD2
v_gene: TRBV5-4
j_gene: TRBJ2-1
abundance: NA
CDR3nt: TGTGCCAGCAGCTTGGGAGGCGGGGGCTACAATGAGCAGTTCTTC
CDR3aa: CASSLGGGGYNEQFF